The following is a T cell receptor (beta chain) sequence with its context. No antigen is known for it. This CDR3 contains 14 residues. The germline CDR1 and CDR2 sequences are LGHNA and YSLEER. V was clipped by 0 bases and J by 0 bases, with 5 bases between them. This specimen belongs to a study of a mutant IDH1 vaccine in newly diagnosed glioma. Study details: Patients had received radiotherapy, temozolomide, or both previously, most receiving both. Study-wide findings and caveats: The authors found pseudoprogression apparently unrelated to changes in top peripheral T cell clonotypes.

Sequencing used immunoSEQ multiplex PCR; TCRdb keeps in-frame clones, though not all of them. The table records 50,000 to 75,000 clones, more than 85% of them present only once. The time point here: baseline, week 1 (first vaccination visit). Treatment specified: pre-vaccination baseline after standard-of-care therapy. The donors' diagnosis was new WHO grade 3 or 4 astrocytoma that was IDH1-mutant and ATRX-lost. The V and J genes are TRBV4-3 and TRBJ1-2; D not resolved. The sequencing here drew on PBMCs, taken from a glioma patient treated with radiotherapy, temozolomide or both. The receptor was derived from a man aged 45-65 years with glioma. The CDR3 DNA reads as TGCGCCAGCAGCCAAGACAGCTCTAACTATGGCTACACCTTC. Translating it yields CASSQDSSNYGYTF.